One and the same sample provided the 11 T cell receptor beta chains below, sequenced in a study of T cells after yellow fever vaccination. Each CDR3 protein gets one entry after TCRdb re-called the 5' RACE reads with MiXCR. The data hold fewer than 150,000 distinct CDR3 sequences, with less than 9.5% observed a single time. The material was CD4+ T cells sorted from PBMCs, obtained 5 days after the yellow fever booster vaccination. The receptors originated from a man aged 25-45 years who received the YFV17D yellow fever vaccine.

The table lists this clonotype with many counts. The chain employs TRBV20-1 and TRBJ2-2, with TRBD2 matching over 10 bases. Trimming took 6 bases from V and 4 from J; bases not matched to a gene: 8. Germline-derived CDR1 and CDR2 are DFQATT and SNEGSKA (reference sequence). CDR3 length equals 15 residues. DNA for the CDR3: TGCAGTGCGCCTCAGAGCGGGAGGGTCACCGGGGAGCTGTTTTTT. Amino acids: CSAPQSGRVTGELFF.

This clonotype was picked up many times. The chain couples TRBV7-3 to TRBJ2-5; D call uncertain. Germline V gene sequence: CDR1 SGHTA, CDR2 FQGTGA. Deletions cut 1 base from V and 5 bases from J, with 8 bases between. The CDR3 runs 13 residues. This CDR3 reads CASSLKGFETQYF. Written as DNA, the CDR3 is TGTGCCAGCAGCTTAAAGGGTTTCGAGACCCAGTACTTC.

This clonotype was counted ten times or more. The genes are TRBV24-1 and TRBJ2-2, with a tentative D call TRBD1 (6 bases). V gave up 3 bases and J gave up 0 bases, with 13 bases separating them. The CDR3 contains 17 residues. The V gene's germline CDR1 is KGHDR and CDR2 SFDVKD. CDR3 sequence: CATSDPGTLANTGELFF. CDR3 in DNA: TGTGCCACCAGTGATCCAGGGACACTCGCGAACACCGGGGAGCTGTTTTTT.

This clonotype was counted many times. The chain combines TRBV5-1 with TRBJ2-7; D is ambiguous. Per germline, CDR1 SGHRS and CDR2 YFSETQ. V shed 0 bases and J shed 0 bases, with 7 bases lying between them. This CDR3 has 14 residues. CDR3 DNA sequence: TGCGCCAGCAGCTTGGCCGGCAACTCCTACGAGCAGTACTTC. Protein sequence: CASSLAGNSYEQYF. Based on the CDR3 plus reference TRBV5-1 and TRBJ2-7, the full variable domain is KAGVTQTPRYLIKTRGQQVTLSCSPISGHRSVSWYQQTPGQGLQFLFEYFSETQRNKGNFPGRFSGRQFSNSRSEMNVSTLELGDSALYLCASSLAGNSYEQYFGPGTRLTVT.

This clonotype was detected a few times. The V and J genes are TRBV28 and TRBJ2-1, with no clear D. The CDR3 consists of 14 residues. The germline gives CDR1 MDHEN, CDR2 SYDVKM. Trimming cost V 4 bases and J 4 bases, with 11 bases left between them. The CDR3 sequence is CASSSPPHYNEQFF. The CDR3 nucleotides read TGTGCCAGCAGTTCTCCCCCTCATTACAATGAGCAGTTCTTC. Filled out from reference TRBV28 and TRBJ2-1, the complete variable domain reads DVKVTQSSRYLVKRTGEKVFLECVQDMDHENMFWYRQDPGLGLRLIYFSYDVKMKEKGDIPEGYSVSREKKERFSLILESASTNQTSMYLCASSSPPHYNEQFFGPGTRLTVL.

The genes are TRBV20-1 and TRBJ2-1, with 10 positions matching TRBD2. CDR1 and CDR2 (germline): DFQATT, SNEGSKA (reference sequence). V was pared by 6 bases and J by 5 bases, with 7 bases of the junction left unmatched. The CDR3 is 14 amino acids. The CDR3 nucleotides read TGCAGTGCCCCCGGACTAGCGGTTAACAATGAGCAGTTCTTC. It codes for CSAPGLAVNNEQFF.

This clonotype was recorded many times. The rearrangement links TRBV9 to TRBJ2-3; 14 nucleotides agree with TRBD2. Germline CDR1 and CDR2: SGDLS and YYNGEE. V was pared by 4 bases and J by 4 bases, with 11 bases of the junction left unmatched. This CDR3 is built from 18 residues. The CDR3 loop is CASSPGLAGALRADTQYF. CDR3 DNA: TGTGCCAGCAGCCCGGGACTAGCGGGAGCGCTAAGGGCAGATACGCAGTATTTT.

This clonotype has more than one count but fewer than ten. The rearrangement uses TRBV7-9 and TRBJ2-4; 10 nucleotides match TRBD2. This CDR3 comprises 14 residues. Germline CDR1 is SEHNR and CDR2 is FQNEAQ (reference sequence). V shed 4 bases, J shed 8 bases, and the junction held 5 bases outside the gene matches. The CDR3 DNA sequence: TGTGCCAGCAGCTATCTAGCGGGAGACGACATTCAGTACTTC. This codes for CASSYLAGDDIQYF.

At least ten counts were recorded for this clonotype. The chain couples TRBV5-4 to TRBJ2-5; D remains ambiguous. In germline, CDR1 is SGHNT, CDR2 YYREEE (reference sequence). V was cut by 6 bases and J by 1 base, with 4 bases left in between. This CDR3 is built from 11 residues. The CDR3: CASTFQETQYF. CDR3 nucleotide sequence: TGTGCCAGCACCTTCCAAGAGACCCAGTACTTC.

This clonotype was seen repeatedly, ten times or more. The chain uses TRBV6-1 and TRBJ2-7; TRBD1 matches 9 bases. Trimming took 7 bases from V and 7 from J; bases not matched to a gene: 17. This CDR3 contains 16 residues. Germline V gene lookup returns CDR1 MNHNS and CDR2 SASEGT. For the CDR3, the DNA is TGTGCCAGCACCAGGGGGACTCCGGGACAGGGAAATGAGCAGTACTTC. It specifies CASTRGTPGQGNEQYF.

This clonotype was recorded at least ten times. The chain joins TRBV6-1 to TRBJ2-5; D might be TRBD1 or TRBD2, each matching 7 bases. Germline lookup yields CDR1 MNHNS and CDR2 SASEGT. V dropped 10 bases and J dropped 7 bases, with 22 bases sitting between them. This CDR3 has 14 residues. The CDR3 DNA is TGTGCCACGGGGAGCAGGGGGGGTCTAGGGACCCAGTACTTC. Its translation is CATGSRGGLGTQYF.